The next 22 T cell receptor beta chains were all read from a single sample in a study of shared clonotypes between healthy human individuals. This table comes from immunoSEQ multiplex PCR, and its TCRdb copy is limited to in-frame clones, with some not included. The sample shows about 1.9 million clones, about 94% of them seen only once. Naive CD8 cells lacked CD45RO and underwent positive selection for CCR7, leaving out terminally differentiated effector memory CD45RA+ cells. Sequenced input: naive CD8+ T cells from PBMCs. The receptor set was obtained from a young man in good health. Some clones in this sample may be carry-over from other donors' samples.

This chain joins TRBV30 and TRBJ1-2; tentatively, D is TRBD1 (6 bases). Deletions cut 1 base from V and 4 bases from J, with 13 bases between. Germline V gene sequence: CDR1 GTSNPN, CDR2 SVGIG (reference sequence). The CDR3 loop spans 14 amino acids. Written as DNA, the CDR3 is TGTGCCTGGAGTGCAACAGGGACGTCCTATGGCTACACCTTC. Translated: CAWSATGTSYGYTF.

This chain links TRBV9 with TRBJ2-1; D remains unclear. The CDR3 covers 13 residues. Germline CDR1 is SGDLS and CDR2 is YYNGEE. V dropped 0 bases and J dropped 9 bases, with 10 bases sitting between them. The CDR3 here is CASSVGLRSEQFF. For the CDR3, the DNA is TGTGCCAGCAGCGTAGGGCTTCGAAGTGAGCAGTTCTTC.

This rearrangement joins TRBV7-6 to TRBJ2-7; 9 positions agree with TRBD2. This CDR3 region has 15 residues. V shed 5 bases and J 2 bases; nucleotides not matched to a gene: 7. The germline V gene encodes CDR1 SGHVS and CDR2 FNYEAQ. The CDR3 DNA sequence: TGTGCCAGCAGCCATACGCGGGAGGGGGCCTACGAGCAGTACTTC. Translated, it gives CASSHTREGAYEQYF. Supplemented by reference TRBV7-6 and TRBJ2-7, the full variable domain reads GAGVSQSPRYKVTKRGQDVALRCDPISGHVSLYWYRQALGQGPEFLTYFNYEAQQDKSGLPNDRFSAERPEGSISTLTIQRTEQRDSAMYRCASSHTREGAYEQYFGPGTRLTVT.

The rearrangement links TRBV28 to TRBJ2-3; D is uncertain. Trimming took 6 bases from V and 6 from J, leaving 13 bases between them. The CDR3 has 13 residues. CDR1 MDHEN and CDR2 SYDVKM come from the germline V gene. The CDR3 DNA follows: TGTGCCAGCAGCCCGACCGTTAGGGATACGCAGTATTTT. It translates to CASSPTVRDTQYF.

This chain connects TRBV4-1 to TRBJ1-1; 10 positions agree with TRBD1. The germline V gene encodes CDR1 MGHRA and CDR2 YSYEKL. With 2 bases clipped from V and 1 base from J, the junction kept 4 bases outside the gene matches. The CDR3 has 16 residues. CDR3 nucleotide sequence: TGCGCCAGCAGCCAACGGCGACAGGGGGCGAACACTGAAGCTTTCTTT. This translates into CASSQRRQGANTEAFF.

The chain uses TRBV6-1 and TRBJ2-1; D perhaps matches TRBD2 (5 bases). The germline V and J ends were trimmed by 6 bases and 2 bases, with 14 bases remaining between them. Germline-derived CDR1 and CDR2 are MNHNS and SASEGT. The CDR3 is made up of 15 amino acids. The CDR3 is CASSRRRGTYNEQFF. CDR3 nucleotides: TGTGCCAGCAGCCGAAGACGAGGGACCTACAATGAGCAGTTCTTC.

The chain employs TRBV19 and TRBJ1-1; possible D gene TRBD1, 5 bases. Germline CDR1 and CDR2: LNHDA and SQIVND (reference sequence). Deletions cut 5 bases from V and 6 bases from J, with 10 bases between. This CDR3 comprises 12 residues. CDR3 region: CASSEWGAEAFF. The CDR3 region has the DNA TGTGCCAGTAGTGAATGGGGCGCTGAAGCTTTCTTT.

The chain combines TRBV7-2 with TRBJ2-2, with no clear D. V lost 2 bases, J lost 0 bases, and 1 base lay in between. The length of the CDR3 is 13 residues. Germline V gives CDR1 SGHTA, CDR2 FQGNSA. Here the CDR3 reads CASSLTNTGELFF. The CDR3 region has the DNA TGTGCCAGCAGCTTAACGAACACCGGGGAGCTGTTTTTT. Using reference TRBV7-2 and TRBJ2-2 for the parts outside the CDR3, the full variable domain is GAGVSQSPSNKVTEKGKDVELRCDPISGHTALYWYRQSLGQGLEFLIYFQGNSAPDKSGLPSDRFSAERTGGSVSTLTIQRTQQEDSAVYLCASSLTNTGELFFGEGSRLTVL.

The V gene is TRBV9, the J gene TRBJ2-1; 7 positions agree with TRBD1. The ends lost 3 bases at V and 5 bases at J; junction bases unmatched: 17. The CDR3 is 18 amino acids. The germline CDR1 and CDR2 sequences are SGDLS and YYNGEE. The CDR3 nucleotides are TGTGCCAGCAGCGATGGGACAGATGGACTCCGATTTAACAATGAGCAGTTCTTC. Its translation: CASSDGTDGLRFNNEQFF.

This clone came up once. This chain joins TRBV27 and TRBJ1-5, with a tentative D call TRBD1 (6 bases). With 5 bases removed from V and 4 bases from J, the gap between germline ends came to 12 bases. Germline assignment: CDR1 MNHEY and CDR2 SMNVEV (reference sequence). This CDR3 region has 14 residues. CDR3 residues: CASSLTRGNQPQHF. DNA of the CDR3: TGTGCCAGCAGTCTAACCAGGGGAAATCAGCCCCAGCATTTT.

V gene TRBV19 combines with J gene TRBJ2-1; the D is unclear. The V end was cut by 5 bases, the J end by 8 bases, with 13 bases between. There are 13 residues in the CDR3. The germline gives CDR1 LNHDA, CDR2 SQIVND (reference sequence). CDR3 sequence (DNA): TGTGCCAGTAGTTCTTCGGGTGGGGATGAGCAGTTCTTC. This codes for CASSSSGGDEQFF.

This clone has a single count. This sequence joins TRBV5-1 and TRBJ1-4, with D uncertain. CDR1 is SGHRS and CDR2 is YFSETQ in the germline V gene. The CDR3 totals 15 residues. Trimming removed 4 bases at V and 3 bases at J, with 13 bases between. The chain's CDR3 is CASSPSAASNEKLFF. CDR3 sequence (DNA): TGCGCCAGCAGCCCCTCGGCGGCTTCTAATGAAAAACTGTTTTTT.

DNA of the CDR3: TGTGCCAGCAGTTATCAAAGCTCCTACAATGAGCAGTTCTTC. Protein: CASSYQSSYNEQFF. The chain uses TRBV27 and TRBJ2-1; D is uncertain. Germline CDR1 MNHEY, CDR2 SMNVEV (reference sequence). V gave up 4 bases and J gave up 0 bases, with 7 bases separating them. There are 14 residues in the CDR3.

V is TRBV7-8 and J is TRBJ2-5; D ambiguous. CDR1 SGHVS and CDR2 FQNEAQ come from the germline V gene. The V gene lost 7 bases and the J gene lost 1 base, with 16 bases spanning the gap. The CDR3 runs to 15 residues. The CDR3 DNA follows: TGTGCCAGCACCCCGACATCAAGGATCCAAGAGACCCAGTACTTC. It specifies CASTPTSRIQETQYF.

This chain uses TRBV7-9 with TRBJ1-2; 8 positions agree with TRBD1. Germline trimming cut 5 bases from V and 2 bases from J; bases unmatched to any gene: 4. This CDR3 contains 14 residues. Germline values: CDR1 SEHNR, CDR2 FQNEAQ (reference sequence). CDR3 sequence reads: CASSGQGANYGYTF. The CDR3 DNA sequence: TGTGCCAGCAGCGGCCAGGGGGCGAACTATGGCTACACCTTC. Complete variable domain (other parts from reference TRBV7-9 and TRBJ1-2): DTGVSQNPRHKITKRGQNVTFRCDPISEHNRLYWYRQTLGQGPEFLTYFQNEAQLEKSRLLSDRFSAERPKGSFSTLEIQRTEQGDSAMYLCASSGQGANYGYTFGSGTRLTVV.

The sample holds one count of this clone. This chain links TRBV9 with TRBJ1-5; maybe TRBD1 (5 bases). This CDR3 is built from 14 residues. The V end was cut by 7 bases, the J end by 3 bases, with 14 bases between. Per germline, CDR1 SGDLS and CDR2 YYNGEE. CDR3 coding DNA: TGTGCCAGCTGTCCCGGGACTGACAATCAGCCCCAGCATTTT. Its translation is CASCPGTDNQPQHF.

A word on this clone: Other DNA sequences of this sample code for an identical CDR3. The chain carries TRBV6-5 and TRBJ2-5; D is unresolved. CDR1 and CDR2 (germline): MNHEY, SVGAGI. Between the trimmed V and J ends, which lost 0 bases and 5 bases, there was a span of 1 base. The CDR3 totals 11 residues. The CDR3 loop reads CASSYSETQYF. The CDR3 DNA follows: TGTGCCAGCAGTTACTCGGAGACCCAGTACTTC.

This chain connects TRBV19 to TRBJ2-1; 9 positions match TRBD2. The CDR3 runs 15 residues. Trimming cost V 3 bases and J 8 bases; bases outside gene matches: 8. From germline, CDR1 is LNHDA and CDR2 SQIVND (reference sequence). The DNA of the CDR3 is TGTGCCAGTAGTATGGGTAGCGGGAGTATCGATGAGCAGTTCTTC. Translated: CASSMGSGSIDEQFF.

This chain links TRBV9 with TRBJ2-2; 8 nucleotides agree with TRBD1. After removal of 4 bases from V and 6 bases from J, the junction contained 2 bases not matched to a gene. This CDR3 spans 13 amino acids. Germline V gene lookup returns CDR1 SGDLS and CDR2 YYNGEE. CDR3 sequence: CASSRTGSGELFF. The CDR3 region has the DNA TGTGCCAGCAGCAGGACAGGGTCCGGGGAGCTGTTTTTT.

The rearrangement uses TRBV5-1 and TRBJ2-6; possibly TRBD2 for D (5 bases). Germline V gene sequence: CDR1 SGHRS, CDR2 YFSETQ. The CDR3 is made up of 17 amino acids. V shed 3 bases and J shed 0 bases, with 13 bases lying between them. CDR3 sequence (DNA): TGCGCCAGCAGCTCAACATTAACTAGCTCTGGGGCCAACGTCCTGACTTTC. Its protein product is CASSSTLTSSGANVLTF.

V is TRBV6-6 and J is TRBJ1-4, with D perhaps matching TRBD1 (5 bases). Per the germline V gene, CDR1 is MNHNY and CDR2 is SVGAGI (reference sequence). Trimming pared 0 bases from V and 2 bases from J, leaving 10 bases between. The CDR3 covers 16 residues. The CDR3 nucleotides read TGTGCCAGCAGTTACTCGATGGCAGGGACTAATGAAAAACTGTTTTTT. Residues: CASSYSMAGTNEKLFF.

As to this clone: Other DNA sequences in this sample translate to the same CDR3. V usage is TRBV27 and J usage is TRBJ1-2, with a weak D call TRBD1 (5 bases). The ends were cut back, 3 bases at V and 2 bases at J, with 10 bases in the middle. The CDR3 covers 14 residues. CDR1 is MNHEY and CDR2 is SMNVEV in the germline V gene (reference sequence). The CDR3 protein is CASSFGGTNYGYTF. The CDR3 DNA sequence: TGTGCCAGCAGTTTTGGGGGGACCAACTATGGCTACACCTTC.